A single sample gave rise to the 6 T cell receptor beta chains below, sequenced in a study of blood T cell repertoires in COVID-19. Produced via immunoSEQ multiplex PCR; TCRdb's table is partial and in-frame only. The sample has approximately 54,000 clones, less than 95% seen once. Sequencing input: peripheral blood. These TCRs come from a woman in her thirties or forties with active COVID-19.

The V gene is TRBV19, the J gene TRBJ1-1, with 10 bases matching TRBD1. Looked up from germline, CDR1 is LNHDA and CDR2 is SQIVND (reference sequence). This CDR3 spans 15 amino acids. V lost 3 bases and J lost 5; bases outside the gene matches: 6. The CDR3 DNA follows: TGTGCCAGTAGTATCAGACAGGGGGCGCGGACTGAAGCTTTCTTT. This gives the protein CASSIRQGARTEAFF.

The chain uses TRBV19 and TRBJ1-6; a weak D match, TRBD1 (5 bases). This CDR3 is 15 amino acids long. Germline assignment: CDR1 LNHDA and CDR2 SQIVND (reference sequence). V was shortened by 4 bases and J by 2 bases, with 9 bases between the two germline ends. DNA of the CDR3: TGTGCCAGTAGTACTGACAGTCCCTATAATTCACCCCTCCACTTT. It encodes CASSTDSPYNSPLHF.

This clone has just one count. The rearrangement links TRBV5-1 to TRBJ2-5; 10 bases fit TRBD2. CDR3 size: 15 residues. Germline-derived CDR1 and CDR2 are SGHRS and YFSETQ. Trimming at V came to 4 bases and at J to 2 bases, leaving 5 bases not matched to a gene. Written as DNA, the CDR3 is TGCGCCAGCAGCACCTCACTAGCGGGGCAAGAGACCCAGTACTTC. As protein: CASSTSLAGQETQYF.

The V and J genes are TRBV7-2 and TRBJ2-1; unclear D gene. The V gene lost 5 bases and the J gene lost 3 bases, with 11 bases spanning the gap. The germline CDR1 and CDR2 sequences are SGHTA and FQGNSA. The length of the CDR3 is 14 residues. CDR3 in amino acids: CASSEALNYNEQFF. In DNA, the CDR3 is TGTGCCAGCAGCGAGGCCCTAAACTACAATGAGCAGTTCTTC.

Regarding this clone: The junction differs from germline at one of its ends, possibly a read error. The chain is built from TRBV7-7 and TRBJ2-3, with D uncertain. The germline V gene has CDR1 SSHAT and CDR2 FNYEAQ (reference sequence). The CDR3 loop spans 13 amino acids. CDR3 sequence: CASSSYSTDTQYF. In DNA form, the CDR3 reads TGTGCTAGCAGCTCCTACAGCACAGATACGCAGTATTTT.

J is TRBJ2-2 and V is TRBV6-5; possible D gene TRBD1, 6 bases. The CDR3 is made up of 14 amino acids. In germline, CDR1 is MNHEY, CDR2 SVGAGI. V dropped 2 bases and J dropped 5 bases, with 9 bases sitting between them. The CDR3, as DNA: TGTGCCAGCAGTTACACGAGGGGGACCGGGGAGCTGTTTTTT. Amino acids: CASSYTRGTGELFF.